Following are 2 T cell receptor beta chains from one sample sequenced in a study of T-cell reconstitution after alpha-beta-depleted transplantation in children. Researchers prepared the TCRbeta library using unique molecular identifiers, the study reports. A single record per CDR3 protein comes from TCRdb applying MiXCR to the PCR reads. The sample carries hundreds of thousands of distinct CDR3 sequences, 16% recorded once. The material sequenced was PBMCs from the stem cell graft donor, taken from the stem cell graft. The receptor source for this set is a human donor who donated a stem cell graft to a child with acute myeloid leukemia.

This clonotype was seen at least ten times. The chain combines TRBV12-3 or TRBV12-4 with TRBJ2-1, with 8 bases fitting TRBD1. This CDR3 has 15 residues. Losses at the gene ends were 4 bases for V and 7 bases for J; bases not matched to a gene: 9. The CDR3 bases are TGTGCCAGCAGTTCCTCCGGGACAGGCCTAAATGAGCAGTTCTTC. Translation gives CASSSSGTGLNEQFF.

There are many counts of this clonotype. The rearrangement links TRBV11-2 to TRBJ1-6; unclear D gene. The germline gives CDR1 SGHAT, CDR2 FQNNGV. This CDR3 has 18 residues. Trimming removed 1 base from V and 7 bases from J, with 20 bases in between. CDR3 sequence: CASSLGPLSRSLNSPLHF. In nucleotides, the CDR3 is TGTGCCAGCAGCTTAGGTCCCCTATCAAGAAGCCTAAATTCACCCCTCCACTTT. The whole variable domain, remainder taken from reference TRBV11-2 and TRBJ1-6, is EAGVAQSPRYKIIEKRQSVAFWCNPISGHATLYWYQQILGQGPKLLIQFQNNGVVDDSQLPKDRFSAERLKGVDSTLKIQPAKLEDSAVYLCASSLGPLSRSLNSPLHFGNGTRLTVT.